This TCR beta chain is drawn from a study of T-cell reconstitution after alpha-beta-depleted transplantation in children. Construction of the TCRbeta library involved unique molecular identifiers. Each CDR3 protein gets one entry after TCRdb re-called the PCR reads with MiXCR. The sample shows about 540,000 distinct CDR3 sequences, roughly 30% of them seen only once. There are 12 residues in the CDR3. Germline values: CDR1 MDHEN, CDR2 SYDVKM. Between the trimmed V and J ends, which lost 3 bases and 7 bases, there was a span of 7 bases. The sequencing used PBMCs, collected before TCRalphabeta/CD19-depleted stem cell transplant. J is TRBJ2-1 and V is TRBV28; a possible D gene is TRBD2 (5 bases). The TCR was taken from a boy under three years old with Wiskott-Aldrich syndrome, due to receive a stem cell transplant. CDR3 sequence (DNA): TGTGCCAGCAGTTTTGTAGCGAATGAGCAGTTCTTC. Its protein product is CASSFVANEQFF.